Below, one T cell receptor (beta chain) is given with its context. No antigen is known for it. Primers: 60 Vbeta forward and 13 Jbeta reverse. The table came from immunoSEQ multiplex PCR; TCRdb's copy has only in-frame clones and leaves some out. The data contain 30,000 to 45,000 clones, about 53% of them singletons. This sample is drawn from a study of cytomegalovirus exposure and HLA in healthy donors. Study results and limitations: In an earlier analysis, in several hundred donors, most V segments appeared productive either ~87% or ~30% of the time.

The sample was PBMCs. This sequence originates from a middle-aged woman in good health and CMV-seropositive.

The CDR3 loop reads CASSVVGHTDTQYF. The CDR3 nucleotides read TGTGCCAGCAGCGTAGTGGGGCATACAGATACGCAGTATTTT. The chain is built from TRBV9 and TRBJ2-3, with D perhaps matching TRBD1 (5 bases). The germline V gene has CDR1 SGDLS and CDR2 YYNGEE. The CDR3 length is 14 residues. V was pared by 0 bases and J by 3 bases, with 8 bases between.